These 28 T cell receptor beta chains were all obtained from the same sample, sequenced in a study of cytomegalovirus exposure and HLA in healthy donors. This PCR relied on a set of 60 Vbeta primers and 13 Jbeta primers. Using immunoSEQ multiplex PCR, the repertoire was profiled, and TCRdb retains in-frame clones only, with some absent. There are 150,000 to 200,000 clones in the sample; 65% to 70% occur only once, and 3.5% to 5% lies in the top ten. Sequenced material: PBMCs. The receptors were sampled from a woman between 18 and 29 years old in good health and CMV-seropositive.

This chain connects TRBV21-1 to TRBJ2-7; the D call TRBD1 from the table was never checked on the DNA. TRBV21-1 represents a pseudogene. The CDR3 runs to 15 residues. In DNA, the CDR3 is TGTGCCAGCAGCAAAGCGGGCGTCCGCTCCTACGAGCAGTACTTC. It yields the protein CASSKAGVRSYEQYF.

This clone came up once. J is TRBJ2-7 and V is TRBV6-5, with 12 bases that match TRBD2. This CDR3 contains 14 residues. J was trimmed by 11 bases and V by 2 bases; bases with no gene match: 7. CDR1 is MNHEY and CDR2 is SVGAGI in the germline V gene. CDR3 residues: CASSYGSSGGAKYF. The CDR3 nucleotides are TGTGCCAGCAGTTACGGGTCTAGCGGGGGGGCGAAGTACTTC.

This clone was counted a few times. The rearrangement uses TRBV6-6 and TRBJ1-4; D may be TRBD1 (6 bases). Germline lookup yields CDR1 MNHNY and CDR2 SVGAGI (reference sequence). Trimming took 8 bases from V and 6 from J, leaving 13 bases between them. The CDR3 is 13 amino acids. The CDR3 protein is CASQRPGDEKLFF. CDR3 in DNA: TGTGCCAGCCAAAGGCCAGGGGATGAAAAACTGTTTTTT.

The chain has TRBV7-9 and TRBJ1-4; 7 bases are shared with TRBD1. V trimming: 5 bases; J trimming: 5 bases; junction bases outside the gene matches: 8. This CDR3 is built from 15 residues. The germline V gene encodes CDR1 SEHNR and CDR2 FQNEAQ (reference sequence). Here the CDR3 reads CASSPRDRANEKLFF. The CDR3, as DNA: TGTGCCAGCAGCCCAAGGGACAGAGCGAATGAAAAACTGTTTTTT.

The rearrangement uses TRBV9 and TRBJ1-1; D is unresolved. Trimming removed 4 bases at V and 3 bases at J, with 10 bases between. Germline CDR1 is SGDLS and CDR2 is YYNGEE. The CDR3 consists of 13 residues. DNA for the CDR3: TGTGCCAGCAGCACGGGGTTTTACACTGAAGCTTTCTTT. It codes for CASSTGFYTEAFF.

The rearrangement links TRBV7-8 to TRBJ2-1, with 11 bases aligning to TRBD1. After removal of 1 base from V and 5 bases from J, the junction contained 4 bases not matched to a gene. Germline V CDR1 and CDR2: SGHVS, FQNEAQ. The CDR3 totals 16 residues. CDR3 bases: TGTGCCAGCAGCTTAGTGAGGGGACAGGGGGACAATGAGCAGTTCTTC. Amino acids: CASSLVRGQGDNEQFF.

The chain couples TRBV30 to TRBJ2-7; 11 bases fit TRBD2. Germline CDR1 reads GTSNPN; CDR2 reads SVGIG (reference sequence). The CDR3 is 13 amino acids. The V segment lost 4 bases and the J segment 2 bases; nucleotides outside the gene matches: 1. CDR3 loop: CAWKTSGAYEQYF. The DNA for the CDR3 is TGTGCCTGGAAGACTAGCGGGGCCTACGAGCAGTACTTC.

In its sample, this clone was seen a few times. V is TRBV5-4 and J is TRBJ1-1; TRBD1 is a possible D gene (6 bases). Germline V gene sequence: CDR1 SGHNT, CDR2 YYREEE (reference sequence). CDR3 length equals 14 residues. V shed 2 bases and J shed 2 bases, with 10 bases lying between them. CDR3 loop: CASSLWTANTEAFF. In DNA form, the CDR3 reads TGTGCCAGCAGCTTATGGACAGCCAACACTGAAGCTTTCTTT. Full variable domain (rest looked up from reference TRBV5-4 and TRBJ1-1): ETGVTQSPTHLIKTRGQQVTLRCSSQSGHNTVSWYQQALGQGPQFIFQYYREEENGRGNFPPRFSGLQFPNYSSELNVNALELDDSALYLCASSLWTANTEAFFGQGTRLTVV.

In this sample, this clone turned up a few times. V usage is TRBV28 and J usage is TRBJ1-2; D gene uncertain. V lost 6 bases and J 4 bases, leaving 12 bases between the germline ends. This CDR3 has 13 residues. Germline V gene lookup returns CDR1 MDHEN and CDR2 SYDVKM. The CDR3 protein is CASRSGLSYGYTF. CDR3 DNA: TGTGCCAGCAGGTCAGGTTTGTCCTATGGCTACACCTTC.

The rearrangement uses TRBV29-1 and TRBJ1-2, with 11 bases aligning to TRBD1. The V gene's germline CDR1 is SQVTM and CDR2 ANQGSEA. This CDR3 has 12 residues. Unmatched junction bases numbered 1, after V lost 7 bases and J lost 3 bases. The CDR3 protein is CSGGQGDYGYTF. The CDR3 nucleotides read TGCAGCGGGGGACAGGGGGACTATGGCTACACCTTC.

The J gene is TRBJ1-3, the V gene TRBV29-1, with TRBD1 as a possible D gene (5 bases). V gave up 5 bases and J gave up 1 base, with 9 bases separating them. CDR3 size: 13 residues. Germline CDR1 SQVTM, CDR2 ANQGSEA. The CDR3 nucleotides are TGCAGCGTTAGCGGGGGTTCTGGAAACACCATATATTTT. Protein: CSVSGGSGNTIYF.

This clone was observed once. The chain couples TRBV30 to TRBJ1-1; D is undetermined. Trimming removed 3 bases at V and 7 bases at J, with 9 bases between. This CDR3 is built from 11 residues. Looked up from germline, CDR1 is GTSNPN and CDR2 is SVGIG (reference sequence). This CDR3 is CAWRYTSEAFF. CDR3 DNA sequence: TGTGCCTGGAGATATACCAGTGAAGCTTTCTTT.

The CDR3 reads CAWSVPIWGEQYF. Written as DNA, the CDR3 is TGTGCCTGGAGTGTGCCCATATGGGGAGAGCAGTACTTC. This chain joins TRBV30 and TRBJ2-5; D possibly corresponds to TRBD2 (5 bases). Trimming removed 0 bases at V and 11 bases at J, with 16 bases between. This CDR3 spans 13 amino acids. Germline assignment: CDR1 GTSNPN and CDR2 SVGIG (reference sequence).

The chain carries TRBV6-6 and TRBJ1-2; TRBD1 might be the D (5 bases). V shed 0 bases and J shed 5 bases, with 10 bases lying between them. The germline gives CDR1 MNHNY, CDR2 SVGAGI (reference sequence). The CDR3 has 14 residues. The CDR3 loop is CASSYSLQGYGYTF. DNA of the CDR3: TGTGCCAGCAGTTACTCCCTGCAGGGTTATGGCTACACCTTC.

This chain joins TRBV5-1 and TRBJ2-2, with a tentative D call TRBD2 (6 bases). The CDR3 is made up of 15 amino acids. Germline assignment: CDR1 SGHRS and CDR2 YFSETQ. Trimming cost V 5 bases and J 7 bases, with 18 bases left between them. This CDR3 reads CASRFDPGRHGELFF. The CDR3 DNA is TGCGCCAGCAGATTTGACCCAGGGAGGCACGGGGAGCTGTTTTTT.

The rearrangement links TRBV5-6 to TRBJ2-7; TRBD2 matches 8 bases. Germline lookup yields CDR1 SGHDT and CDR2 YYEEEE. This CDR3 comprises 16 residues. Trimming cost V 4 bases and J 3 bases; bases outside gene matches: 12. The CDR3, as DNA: TGTGCCAGCAGCCTCCCGGCTGGCGGGAGGAACTACGAGCAGTACTTC. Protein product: CASSLPAGGRNYEQYF.

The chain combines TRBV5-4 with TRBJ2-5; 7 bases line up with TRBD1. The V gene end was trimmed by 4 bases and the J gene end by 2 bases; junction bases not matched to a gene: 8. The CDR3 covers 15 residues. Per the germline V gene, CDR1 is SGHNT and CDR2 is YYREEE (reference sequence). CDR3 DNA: TGTGCCAGCAGCCTCGGGACAGAGCTACAAGAGACCCAGTACTTC. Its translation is CASSLGTELQETQYF.

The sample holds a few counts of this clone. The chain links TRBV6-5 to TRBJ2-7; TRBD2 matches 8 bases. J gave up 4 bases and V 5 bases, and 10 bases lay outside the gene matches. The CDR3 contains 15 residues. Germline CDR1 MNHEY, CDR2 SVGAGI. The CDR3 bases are TGTGCCAGCAGTAACCCCAGCGGGAGTGGATACGAGCAGTACTTC. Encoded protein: CASSNPSGSGYEQYF.

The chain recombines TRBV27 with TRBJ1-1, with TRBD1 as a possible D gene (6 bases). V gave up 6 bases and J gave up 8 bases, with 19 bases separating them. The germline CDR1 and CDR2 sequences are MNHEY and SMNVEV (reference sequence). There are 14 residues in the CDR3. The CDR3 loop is CASSFIGDTREAFF. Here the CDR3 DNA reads TGTGCCAGCAGCTTTATCGGGGACACGAGAGAAGCTTTCTTT.

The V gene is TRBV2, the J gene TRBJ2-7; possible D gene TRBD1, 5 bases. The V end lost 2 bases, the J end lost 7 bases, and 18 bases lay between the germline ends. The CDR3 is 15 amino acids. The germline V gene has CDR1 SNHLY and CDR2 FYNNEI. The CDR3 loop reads CASSEYERRAKEQYF. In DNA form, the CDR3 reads TGTGCCAGCAGTGAATATGAGCGCAGGGCGAAAGAGCAGTACTTC.

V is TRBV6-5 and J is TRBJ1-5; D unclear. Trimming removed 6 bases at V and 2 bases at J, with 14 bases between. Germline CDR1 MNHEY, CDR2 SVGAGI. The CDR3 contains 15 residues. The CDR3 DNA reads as TGTGCCAGCAGGCGCGGGCTTATGGGCAATCAGCCCCAGCATTTT. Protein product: CASRRGLMGNQPQHF.

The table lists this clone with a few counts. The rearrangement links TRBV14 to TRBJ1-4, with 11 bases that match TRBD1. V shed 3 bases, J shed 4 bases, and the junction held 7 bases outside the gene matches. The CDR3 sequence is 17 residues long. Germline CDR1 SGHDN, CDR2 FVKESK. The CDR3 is CASSHGTGGFINEKLFF. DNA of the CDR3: TGTGCCAGCAGCCACGGGACAGGGGGATTTATTAATGAAAAACTGTTTTTT.

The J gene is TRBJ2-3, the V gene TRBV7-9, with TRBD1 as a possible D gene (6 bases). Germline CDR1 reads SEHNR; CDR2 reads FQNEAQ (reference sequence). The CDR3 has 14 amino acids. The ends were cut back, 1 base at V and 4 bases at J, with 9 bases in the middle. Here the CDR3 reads CASSLDRAADTQYF. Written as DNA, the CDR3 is TGTGCCAGCAGCTTAGACAGGGCGGCAGATACGCAGTATTTT. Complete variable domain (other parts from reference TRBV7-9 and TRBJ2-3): DTGVSQNPRHKITKRGQNVTFRCDPISEHNRLYWYRQTLGQGPEFLTYFQNEAQLEKSRLLSDRFSAERPKGSFSTLEIQRTEQGDSAMYLCASSLDRAADTQYFGPGTRLTVL.

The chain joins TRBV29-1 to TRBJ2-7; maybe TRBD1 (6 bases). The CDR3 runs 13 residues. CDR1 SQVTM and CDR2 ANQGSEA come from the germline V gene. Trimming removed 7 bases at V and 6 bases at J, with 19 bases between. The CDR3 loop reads CSANQGSQGEQYF. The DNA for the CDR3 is TGCAGCGCGAATCAGGGATCACAGGGCGAGCAGTACTTC.

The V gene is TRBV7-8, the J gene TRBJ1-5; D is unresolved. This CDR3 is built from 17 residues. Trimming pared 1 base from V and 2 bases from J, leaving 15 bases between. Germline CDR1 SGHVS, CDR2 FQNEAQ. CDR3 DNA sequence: TGTGCCAGCAGCTTAGATTCCCTATCGTCGGGCAATCAGCCCCAGCATTTT. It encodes CASSLDSLSSGNQPQHF.

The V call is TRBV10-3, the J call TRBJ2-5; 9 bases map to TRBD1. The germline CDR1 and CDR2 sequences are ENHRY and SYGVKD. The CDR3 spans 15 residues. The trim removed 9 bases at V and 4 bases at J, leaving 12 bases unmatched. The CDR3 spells CAISPGQGGGETQYF. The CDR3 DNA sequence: TGTGCCATTTCTCCGGGACAGGGTGGAGGAGAGACCCAGTACTTC.

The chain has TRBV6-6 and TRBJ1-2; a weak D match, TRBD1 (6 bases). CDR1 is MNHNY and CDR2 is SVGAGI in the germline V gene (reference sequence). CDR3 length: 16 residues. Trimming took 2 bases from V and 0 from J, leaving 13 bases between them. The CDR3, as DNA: TGTGCCAGCAGTTACCGTCAGGACAGACCTAACTATGGCTACACCTTC. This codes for CASSYRQDRPNYGYTF.

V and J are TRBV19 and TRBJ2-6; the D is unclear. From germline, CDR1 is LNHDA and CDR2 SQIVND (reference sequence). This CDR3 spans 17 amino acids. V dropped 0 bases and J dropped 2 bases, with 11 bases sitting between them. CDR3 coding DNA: TGTGCCAGTAGTATAGAACGTAGGCTAGCTGGGGCCAACGTCCTGACTTTC. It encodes CASSIERRLAGANVLTF.